These T cell receptor beta chains were read from a single sample in a study of cytomegalovirus exposure and HLA in healthy donors. The repertoire was sequenced with immunoSEQ multiplex PCR; TCRdb's copy has only in-frame clones and lacks some. The data show 100,000 to 150,000 clones, roughly 83% seen once. The source material was PBMCs. The receptors shown here come from a man between 18 and 29 years old in good health and CMV-seronegative. The CDR3 runs from the conserved cysteine through the conserved F or W. The order of the fields is J gene, clone size, D gene, V gene, CDR3 protein, CDR3 DNA. A D gene is named only where the DNA matches it firmly. Not all rows give a size; the values are once, few, many and, for expanded clones, a class.

>TRBJ1-4|.|TRBD1|TRBV27
CASSPYTGDTTNEKLFF
TGTGCCAGCAGTCCTTATACAGGGGACACAACTAATGAAAAACTGTTTTTT
>TRBJ2-1|.|.|TRBV30
CAWSVLGRDLNNEQFF
TGTGCCTGGAGTGTACTGGGCAGGGATCTCAACAATGAGCAGTTCTTC
>TRBJ2-5|.|TRBD1|TRBV7-3
CASSLRSPGDREETQYF
TGTGCCAGCAGCTTAAGGTCCCCCGGCGACAGGGAGGAGACCCAGTACTTC
>TRBJ2-7|.|.|TRBV27
CASRSAYEQYF
TGTGCCAGCAGGTCGGCCTACGAGCAGTACTTC
>TRBJ2-1|.|.|TRBV4-3
CASSQDAGNEQFF
TGCGCCAGCAGCCAAGACGCAGGCAATGAGCAGTTCTTC
>TRBJ2-2|.|.|TRBV27
CASSTPSLRVTGELFF
TGTGCCAGCAGTACACCCTCCCTCAGGGTCACCGGGGAGCTGTTTTTT
>TRBJ2-1|.|TRBD2|TRBV11-3
CASSLDDGGRAREQFF
TGTGCCAGCAGCTTAGATGATGGCGGGAGGGCCCGTGAGCAGTTCTTC
>TRBJ2-2|.|TRBD2|TRBV11-2
CASSHSGLAAGELFF
TGTGCCAGCAGCCATTCTGGACTAGCGGCCGGGGAGCTGTTTTTT
>TRBJ2-2|.|TRBD1|TRBV5-1
CASSPRTGGTGELFF
TGCGCCAGCAGCCCACGGACAGGGGGCACCGGGGAGCTGTTTTTT
>TRBJ2-7|.|.|TRBV5-1
CASSPGDTHSYEQYF
TGCGCCAGCAGCCCCGGGGACACCCACTCCTACGAGCAGTACTTC
>TRBJ1-6|.|.|TRBV6-6
CASSYAMPLNSPLHF
TGTGCCAGCAGTTACGCTATGCCGCTTAATTCACCCCTCCACTTT
>TRBJ2-3|.|.|TRBV14
CASSQHIAVRTDTQYF
TGTGCCAGCAGCCAACACATAGCGGTGCGCACAGATACGCAGTATTTT
>TRBJ1-5|.|.|TRBV18
CASSPGQGGQPQHF
TGTGCCAGCTCACCAGGGCAGGGTGGTCAGCCCCAGCATTTT
>TRBJ2-7|.|TRBD2|TRBV19
CASSIAGGGDPYEQYF
TGTGCCAGTAGTATTGCCGGGGGAGGGGACCCCTACGAGCAGTACTTC
>TRBJ2-5|.|TRBD2|TRBV11-1
CASSSGLAKETQYF
TGTGCCAGCAGCTCAGGACTAGCGAAAGAGACCCAGTACTTC
>TRBJ2-4|.|TRBD1|TRBV19
CASSIAGGQGLPRYF
TGTGCCAGTAGTATAGCGGGGGGACAGGGGCTCCCGAGGTACTTC
>TRBJ2-1|.|TRBD2|TRBV19
CASSMKSPSGSSYNEQFF
TGTGCCAGTAGTATGAAGTCCCCTAGCGGGAGCTCCTACAATGAGCAGTTCTTC
>TRBJ2-1|.|TRBD1|TRBV29-1
CSVESRDRVENEQFF
TGCAGCGTCGAGAGCCGGGACAGAGTCGAAAATGAGCAGTTCTTC
>TRBJ1-2|.|.|TRBV5-1
CASSSRDSNYGYTF
TGCGCCAGCAGCTCTCGAGACAGTAACTATGGCTACACCTTC
>TRBJ2-7|.|TRBD2|TRBV29-1
CSVEFGSGNSYEQYF
TGCAGCGTTGAATTCGGTAGCGGGAACTCCTACGAGCAGTACTTC
>TRBJ2-1|.|TRBD2|TRBV10-3
CAINREGHNEQFF
TGTGCCATCAACCGGGAGGGCCATAATGAGCAGTTCTTC
>TRBJ2-7|once|.|TRBV5-6
CASSRPIAVAYEQYF
TGTGCCAGCAGCCGGCCCATAGCGGTAGCCTACGAGCAGTACTTC
>TRBJ2-1|.|TRBD2|TRBV7-9
CASRLSGRASDEQFF
TGTGCCAGCAGATTAAGCGGGAGGGCCAGCGATGAGCAGTTCTTC
>TRBJ1-5|.|.|TRBV30
CAWSVEGEQPQHF
TGTGCCTGGAGTGTTGAGGGGGAACAGCCCCAGCATTTT
>TRBJ1-1|.|.|TRBV5-1
CASSLATGRETEAFF
TGCGCCAGCAGCTTAGCGACAGGAAGGGAAACTGAAGCTTTCTTT
>TRBJ1-1|few|.|TRBV5-1
CASSLAGSWSGNTEAFF
TGCGCCAGCAGCTTGGCCGGCTCGTGGTCAGGGAACACTGAAGCTTTCTTT
>TRBJ1-2|.|TRBD1|TRBV20-1
CSADRVGGYTF
TGCAGTGCGGACAGGGTGGGAGGCTACACCTTC
>TRBJ2-6|.|.|TRBV7-9
CASSLPAGLSGANVLTF
TGTGCCAGCAGCTTACCGGCAGGCCTCTCTGGGGCCAACGTCCTGACTTTC
>TRBJ2-2|.|.|TRBV7-8
CASSFPGGTGFAAGELFF
TGTGCCAGCAGCTTCCCGGGGGGGACAGGGTTTGCGGCCGGGGAGCTGTTTTTT
>TRBJ2-6|.|.|TRBV5-1
CASSLVVGLSGANVLTF
TGCGCCAGCAGCTTGGTCGTGGGGCTCTCTGGGGCCAACGTCCTGACTTTC
>TRBJ2-1|.|TRBD2|TRBV6-1
CASSEASAGGRGEQFF
TGTGCCAGCAGTGAAGCGTCAGCGGGAGGCCGCGGGGAGCAGTTCTTC
>TRBJ1-5|.|.|TRBV19
CASSIVQGTQPQHF
TGTGCCAGTAGTATAGTACAGGGTACTCAGCCCCAGCATTTT
>TRBJ2-7|.|TRBD1|TRBV27
CASSGHRDSSYEQYF
TGTGCCAGCAGTGGCCACAGGGACAGCTCCTACGAGCAGTACTTC
>TRBJ1-1|.|.|TRBV30
CAWSVGGLMNTEAFF
TGTGCCTGGAGTGTAGGCGGCCTCATGAACACTGAAGCTTTCTTT
>TRBJ1-2|.|.|TRBV7-2
CASSPQVPYGYTF
TGTGCCAGCAGCCCGCAGGTTCCCTATGGCTACACCTTC
>TRBJ2-2|.|TRBD2|TRBV5-4
CASSLAGRGRGGELFF
TGTGCCAGCAGCTTGGCAGGGCGCGGGAGAGGAGGGGAGCTGTTTTTT
>TRBJ2-6|.|.|TRBV19
CASSVRQAFSLLAGANVLTF
TGTGCCAGTAGTGTCCGACAGGCATTCTCCCTCTTGGCTGGGGCCAACGTCCTGACTTTC
>TRBJ1-4|.|TRBD1|TRBV9
CASSAPGQGEKLFF
TGTGCCAGCAGCGCCCCGGGACAGGGGGAAAAACTGTTTTTT
>TRBJ1-4|.|.|TRBV7-6
CASSRGQTGISNEKLFF
TGTGCCAGCAGCCGCGGACAAACTGGGATCTCTAATGAAAAACTGTTTTTT
>TRBJ2-5|.|.|TRBV5-8
CASNSRYQETQYF
TGTGCCAGCAACAGCAGATACCAAGAGACCCAGTACTTC